This T cell receptor beta chain emerged from a study of immune characterization of retroperitoneal liposarcoma (dated by TCRdb to about 2019). For this chain, trimming is 3 bases at the V end and 3 bases at the J end, and the number of junction bases without a gene match is 10. From cysteine to phenylalanine, the CDR3 is 17 amino acids long. The sequence is cut down to CDR3 DNA, 51 bases in frame from base 1. CDR1 LGHNA and CDR2 YSLEER are derived from the germline V gene. Comments on this clonotype: Its antigen is not yet known. Base qualities were left out, and no much larger clone turns up one base away.

The library came from PCR. TCRdb records NextSeq 500 as the sequencer. Through fastp at Q25 and MiXCR, TCRdb rebuilt clones from the public reads, retaining in-frame beta chains. Entries that share a CDR3 protein sequence are merged under the most common genes and DNA. The sample table shows around 20,000 distinct CDR3 sequences, and around 40% are seen once. Approximately 7.4% of the sample goes to the ten largest clones. The sequencing sample was made of blood. Recombination linked TRBV4-3 to TRBJ2-3; 9 central bases correspond to TRBD1. This clonotype originated in a male donor with retroperitoneal liposarcoma. The CDR3 is CASSQRTGGTGTDTQYF. The DNA sequence reads TGCGCCAGCAGCCAGCGCACAGGGGGCACGGGAACAGATACGCAGTATTTT.